The subject of this entry is one T cell receptor beta chain. Its antigen is unidentified. With 60 Vbeta and 13 Jbeta primers, the PCR was carried out. This table comes from immunoSEQ multiplex PCR, and its TCRdb copy is limited to in-frame clones, with some not included. The sample consists of about 140,000 clones, roughly 86% of them appearing once. This sample is drawn from a study of cytomegalovirus exposure and HLA in healthy donors. Overall study findings and caveats: Donor immune exposure was known only as CMV serostatus. A cluster of highly shared sequence variants was likely a sequencing artifact. A later analysis linked a missense DCLRE1C variant to TCR beta V- and J-gene trimming.

Sample: PBMCs. The TCR was taken from a woman in her 40s in good health and CMV-seronegative.

The CDR3 protein is CASSHRASGTGELFF. The CDR3 DNA reads TGCGCCAGCAGTCACAGGGCGTCGGGCACCGGGGAGCTGTTTTTT. The rearrangement links TRBV4-1 to TRBJ2-2, with D possibly matching TRBD1 (6 bases). V lost 6 bases and J 4 bases, leaving 15 bases between the germline ends. CDR3 length: 15 residues. CDR1 and CDR2 from the germline V gene are MGHRA and YSYEKL.